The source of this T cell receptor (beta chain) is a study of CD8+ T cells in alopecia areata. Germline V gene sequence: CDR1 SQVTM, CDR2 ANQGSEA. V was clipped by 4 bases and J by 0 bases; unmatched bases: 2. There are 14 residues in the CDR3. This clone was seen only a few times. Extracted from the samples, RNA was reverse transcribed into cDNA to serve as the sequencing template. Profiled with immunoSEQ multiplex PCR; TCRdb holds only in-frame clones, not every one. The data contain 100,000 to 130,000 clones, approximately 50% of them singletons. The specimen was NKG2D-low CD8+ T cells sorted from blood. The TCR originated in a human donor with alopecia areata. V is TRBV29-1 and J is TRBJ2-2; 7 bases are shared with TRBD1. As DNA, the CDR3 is TGCAGCGTTGTCGGACAGGCGAACACCGGGGAGCTGTTTTTT. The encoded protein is CSVVGQANTGELFF.